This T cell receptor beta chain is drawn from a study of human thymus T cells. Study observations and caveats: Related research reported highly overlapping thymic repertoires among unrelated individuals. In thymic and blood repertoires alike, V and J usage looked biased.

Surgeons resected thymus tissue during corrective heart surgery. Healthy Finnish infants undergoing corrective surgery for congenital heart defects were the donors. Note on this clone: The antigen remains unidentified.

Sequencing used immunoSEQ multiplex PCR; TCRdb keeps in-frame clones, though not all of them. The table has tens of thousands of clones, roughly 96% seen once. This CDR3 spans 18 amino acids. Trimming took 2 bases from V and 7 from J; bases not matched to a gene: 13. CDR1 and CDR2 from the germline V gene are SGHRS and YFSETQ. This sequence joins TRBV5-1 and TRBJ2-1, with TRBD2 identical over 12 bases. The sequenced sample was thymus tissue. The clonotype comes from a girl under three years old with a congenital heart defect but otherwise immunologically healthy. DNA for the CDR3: TGCGCCAGCAGCTTAGGACTAGCGGGACGGGCCTTAACTAATGAGCAGTTCTTC. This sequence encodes CASSLGLAGRALTNEQFF.